The 14 T cell receptor beta chains listed next were all sequenced from one sample in a study of CD8 T cells in Susac syndrome. RNA in amounts of about 0.45 to 1 ug was reverse transcribed with random hexamers. TCRdb ran MiXCR on the immunoSEQ multiplex PCR reads and lists one entry per CDR3 protein. The sample yields roughly 84,000 distinct CDR3 sequences, 95% to 96% seen once. The material sequenced was CD8+ T cells from PBMCs. The receptors here all came from a human donor with Susac syndrome.

The chain couples TRBV2 to TRBJ2-1; D gene unclear. Trimming pared 0 bases from V and 1 base from J, leaving 4 bases between. Germline loops: CDR1 SNHLY, CDR2 FYNNEI. CDR3 size: 14 residues. Written as DNA, the CDR3 is TGTGCCAGCAGTGAAGCGGGGTCCTACAATGAGCAGTTCTTC. Translating gives CASSEAGSYNEQFF.

The chain links TRBV30 to TRBJ2-3; D gene ambiguous. The V gene lost 4 bases and the J gene lost 0 bases, with 11 bases spanning the gap. Germline V lookup: CDR1 GTSNPN, CDR2 SVGIG (reference sequence). The CDR3 runs 14 residues. CDR3 sequence (DNA): TGTGCCTGGATCCGCGCAAGTAGCACAGATACGCAGTATTTT. Translated: CAWIRASSTDTQYF.

The chain recombines TRBV6-5 with TRBJ2-5; 8 nucleotides agree with TRBD1. Germline CDR1 reads MNHEY; CDR2 reads SVGAGI. The CDR3 is made up of 14 amino acids. With V trimmed by 6 bases and J by 5 bases, 8 bases remained unmatched. Here the CDR3 reads CASSTSGGLETQYF. Here the CDR3 DNA reads TGTGCCAGCAGCACCTCAGGGGGCCTTGAGACCCAGTACTTC.

This chain connects TRBV12-3 or TRBV12-4 to TRBJ1-5; D call uncertain. The CDR3 is 12 amino acids. V gave up 4 bases and J gave up 6 bases, with 7 bases separating them. The CDR3 loop is CASSCLGQPQHF. As DNA, the CDR3 is TGTGCCAGCAGTTGCTTGGGTCAGCCCCAGCATTTT.

The chain joins TRBV7-9 to TRBJ2-1; 13 nucleotides match TRBD2. With V trimmed by 5 bases and J by 4 bases, 5 bases remained unmatched. The CDR3 runs to 16 residues. Germline CDR1 is SEHNR and CDR2 is FQNEAQ (reference sequence). The CDR3 here is CASSPLAGGNYNEQFF. The DNA for the CDR3 is TGTGCCAGCAGCCCACTAGCGGGGGGGAATTACAATGAGCAGTTCTTC.

Concerning this clonotype: This is likely a read error, given that the CDR3 carries no conserved phenylalanine or tryptophan at its end. The chain carries TRBV4-3 and TRBJ2-1, with D tentatively TRBD1 (7 bases). Looked up from germline, CDR1 is LGHNA and CDR2 is YSLEER. The CDR3 is made up of 15 amino acids. V was trimmed by 0 bases and J by 7 bases, leaving 13 bases between them. As DNA, the CDR3 is TGCGCCAGCAGCCAAGAACCAGGGGGGAGGAATGAGCAGTTCTAC. Encoded protein: CASSQEPGGRNEQFY.

J is TRBJ1-2 and V is TRBV20-1; D is unresolved. Germline assignment: CDR1 DFQATT and CDR2 SNEGSKA (reference sequence). The CDR3 runs to 11 residues. Between the trimmed V and J ends, which lost 6 bases and 4 bases, there was a span of 9 bases. This CDR3 is CSAAGIYGYTF. For the CDR3, the DNA is TGCAGTGCGGCGGGGATCTATGGCTACACCTTC.

This sequence joins TRBV9 and TRBJ2-1, with 12 bases identical to TRBD2. Germline CDR1 reads SGDLS; CDR2 reads YYNGEE. The CDR3 is 13 residues long. With V trimmed by 5 bases and J by 6 bases, 0 bases remained unmatched. CDR3 DNA: TGTGCCAGCAGGGGACTAGCGGGCAATGAGCAGTTCTTC. It is translated as CASRGLAGNEQFF.

The CDR3 nucleotides are TGTGCCAGCAGCTTGAGTGGGGGGCCACTGTATGAGCAGTTCTTC. The encoded protein is CASSLSGGPLYEQFF. This sequence joins TRBV5-4 and TRBJ2-1; D is tentatively TRBD1 or TRBD2 (6 bases each). CDR3 length: 15 residues. V was shortened by 1 base and J by 8 bases, with 16 bases between the two germline ends. Germline CDR1 SGHNT, CDR2 YYREEE (reference sequence).

The gene calls are TRBV27 and TRBJ2-1, with D possibly called TRBD1 or TRBD2 (5 bases each). Trimming took 2 bases from V and 9 from J, leaving 8 bases between them. Germline loops: CDR1 MNHEY, CDR2 SMNVEV (reference sequence). This CDR3 has 12 amino acids. Here the CDR3 DNA reads TGTGCCAGCAGTTTACCAGGGACTGAGCAGTTCTTC. It translates to CASSLPGTEQFF.

The V and J genes are TRBV20-1 and TRBJ1-5, with 7 bases lining up with TRBD1. Unmatched junction bases numbered 7, after V lost 3 bases and J lost 5 bases. Per germline, CDR1 DFQATT and CDR2 SNEGSKA (reference sequence). The CDR3 has 14 amino acids. CDR3 DNA: TGCAGTGCTAGTCCCAGGGGGAGATATCAGCCCCAGCATTTT. Translating it yields CSASPRGRYQPQHF.

The V call is TRBV5-1, the J call TRBJ2-1; 10 nucleotides agree with TRBD1. CDR1 and CDR2 (germline): SGHRS, YFSETQ. The junction had 8 bases not matched to a gene; V was cut back by 4 bases and J by 4 bases. This CDR3 comprises 16 residues. The CDR3 DNA sequence: TGCGCCAGCAGCGCAAGACAGGGGGCGAGATACAATGAGCAGTTCTTC. As protein: CASSARQGARYNEQFF.

This sequence joins TRBV28 and TRBJ2-1, with 8 nucleotides matching TRBD1. V dropped 7 bases and J dropped 7; count of bases not matched to a gene: 12. This CDR3 has 15 residues. Germline loops: CDR1 MDHEN, CDR2 SYDVKM. CDR3 region: CASTKATGVGNEQFF. CDR3 nucleotides: TGTGCCAGCACGAAGGCGACAGGGGTCGGTAATGAGCAGTTCTTC.

The V and J genes are TRBV20-1 and TRBJ1-6; D is uncertain. V was cut by 7 bases and J by 0 bases, with 7 bases left in between. Germline V CDR1 and CDR2: DFQATT, SNEGSKA (reference sequence). This CDR3 contains 13 residues. The DNA for the CDR3 is TGCAGTGGACTTAGCTCCTATAATTCACCCCTCCACTTT. It translates to CSGLSSYNSPLHF.